Following are 11 T cell receptor beta chains from one sample sequenced in a study of cytomegalovirus exposure and HLA in healthy donors. The PCR ran on 60 Vbeta and 13 Jbeta primers. Clones were sequenced by immunoSEQ multiplex PCR, and TCRdb holds only the in-frame ones, with some missing. The table lists about 140,000 clones, 75% to 80% of them singletons. The material sequenced was PBMCs. All receptors derive from a woman aged 40 to 49 in good health and CMV-seropositive.

This clone was recorded once. The chain's CDR3 is CASSAGTGAYEQYF. CDR3 in DNA: TGTGCCAGTAGTGCCGGGACAGGGGCCTACGAGCAGTACTTC. J is TRBJ2-7 and V is TRBV19, with TRBD1 identical over 10 bases. Looked up from germline, CDR1 is LNHDA and CDR2 is SQIVND (reference sequence). After removal of 5 bases from V and 2 bases from J, the junction contained 3 bases not matched to a gene. The CDR3 has 14 residues.

This clone showed up just once. The V gene is TRBV6-7, the J gene TRBJ2-5, with 8 positions matching TRBD2. TRBV6-7 is noted as an ORF with a role that remains uncertain. Trimming took 5 bases from V and 5 from J; bases not matched to a gene: 4. This CDR3 comprises 13 residues. The CDR3 reads CASSRGGEETQYF. CDR3 nucleotides: TGTGCCAGCAGTCGGGGGGGAGAGGAGACCCAGTACTTC.

This clone was observed once. J is TRBJ1-1 and V is TRBV6-6; 7 bases align to TRBD1. V was pared by 2 bases and J by 1 base, with 4 bases of the junction left unmatched. The CDR3 is made up of 15 amino acids. The germline V gene has CDR1 MNHNY and CDR2 SVGAGI (reference sequence). The CDR3 spells CASSYPGQKNTEAFF. Written as DNA, the CDR3 is TGTGCCAGCAGTTACCCGGGACAGAAGAACACTGAAGCTTTCTTT.

This clone was counted only a few times. In the same sample, other DNA sequences code for this CDR3. This sequence joins TRBV28 and TRBJ2-7; D is unresolved. The CDR3 totals 11 residues. Germline loops: CDR1 MDHEN, CDR2 SYDVKM. V lost 4 bases to trimming and J lost 3 bases, with 4 bases between them. The CDR3 DNA reads TGTGCCAGCAGTTCCCTCTACGAGCAGTACTTC. It is translated as CASSSLYEQYF.

This chain uses TRBV29-1 with TRBJ2-5; D gene ambiguous. The end of the DNA is better explained by TRBJ2-7, so the J call may be wrong. CDR3 length equals 17 residues. Looked up from germline, CDR1 is SQVTM and CDR2 is ANQGSEA. The CDR3 region has the DNA TGCAGCGAGACCTTCGGCGGAAGAGCTTATATCTCCTACGAGCAGTACTTC. Translating it yields CSETFGGRAYISYEQYF.

The genes are TRBV6-6 and TRBJ2-5; perhaps TRBD2 as D (6 bases). The CDR3 is made up of 13 amino acids. V lost 8 bases and J 1 base, leaving 11 bases between the germline ends. Germline loops: CDR1 MNHNY, CDR2 SVGAGI (reference sequence). The CDR3 loop is CASRPGLQETQYF. In DNA, the CDR3 is TGTGCCAGCCGACCGGGACTCCAAGAGACCCAGTACTTC.

The chain joins TRBV7-2 to TRBJ2-3; a possible D gene is TRBD1 (6 bases). Trimming took 6 bases from V and 8 from J, leaving 18 bases between them. The CDR3 sequence is 14 residues long. Germline values: CDR1 SGHTA, CDR2 FQGNSA. The CDR3 bases are TGTGCCAGCAGTAGGTTGGGTTTAGGGGGTACGCAGTATTTT. This sequence encodes CASSRLGLGGTQYF.

V usage is TRBV6-1 and J usage is TRBJ1-1; unclear D gene. Deletions cut 2 bases from V and 4 bases from J, with 8 bases between. Germline V lookup: CDR1 MNHNS, CDR2 SASEGT. This CDR3 is 13 amino acids long. Written as DNA, the CDR3 is TGTGCCAGCAGTGAATCCCCGGGCACTGAAGCTTTCTTT. It translates to CASSESPGTEAFF.

The chain has TRBV28 and TRBJ1-3; no firm D call. CDR3 size: 16 residues. From germline, CDR1 is MDHEN and CDR2 SYDVKM. V lost 4 bases to trimming and J lost 2 bases, with 15 bases between them. The DNA for the CDR3 is TGTGCCAGCAGTTCCCCGTCGGCAGGTCCTGGAAACACCATATATTTT. This translates into CASSSPSAGPGNTIYF.

This clone was observed a handful of times. This chain uses TRBV11-2 with TRBJ1-1, with D perhaps matching TRBD1 (5 bases). CDR3 length: 19 residues. CDR1 is SGHAT and CDR2 is FQNNGV in the germline V gene. The V end was cut by 0 bases, the J end by 3 bases, with 23 bases between. The CDR3 DNA reads as TGTGCCAGCAGCTTAGATAATCTAGGCTCGACAGCCCGGCACACTGAAGCTTTCTTT. Translating gives CASSLDNLGSTARHTEAFF.

The chain is built from TRBV28 and TRBJ2-6; D perhaps matches TRBD1 (6 bases). The germline V gene encodes CDR1 MDHEN and CDR2 SYDVKM. The CDR3 is made up of 16 amino acids. The V gene lost 3 bases and the J gene lost 4 bases, with 13 bases spanning the gap. This CDR3 is CASSFSAGVGANVLTF. DNA for the CDR3: TGTGCCAGCAGTTTTTCTGCAGGGGTCGGGGCCAACGTCCTGACTTTC.